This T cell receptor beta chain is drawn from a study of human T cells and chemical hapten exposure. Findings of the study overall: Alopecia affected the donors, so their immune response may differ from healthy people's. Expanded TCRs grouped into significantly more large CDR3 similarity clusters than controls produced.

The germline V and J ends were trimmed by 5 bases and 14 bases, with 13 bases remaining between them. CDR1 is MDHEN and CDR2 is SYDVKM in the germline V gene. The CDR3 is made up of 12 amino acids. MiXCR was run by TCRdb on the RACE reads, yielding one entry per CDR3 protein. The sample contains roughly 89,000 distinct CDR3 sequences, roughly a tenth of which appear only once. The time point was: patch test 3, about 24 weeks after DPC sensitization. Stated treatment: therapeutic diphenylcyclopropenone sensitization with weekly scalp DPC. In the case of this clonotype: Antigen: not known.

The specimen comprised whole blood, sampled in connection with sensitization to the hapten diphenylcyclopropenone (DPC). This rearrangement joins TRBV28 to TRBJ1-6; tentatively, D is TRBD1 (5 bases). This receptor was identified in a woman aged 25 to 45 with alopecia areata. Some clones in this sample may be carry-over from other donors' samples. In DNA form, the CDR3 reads TGTGCCAGCAGTCCGGACGACAGATCCCTCCACTTT. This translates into CASSPDDRSLHF. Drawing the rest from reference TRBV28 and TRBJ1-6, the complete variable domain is DVKVTQSSRYLVKRTGEKVFLECVQDMDHENMFWYRQDPGLGLRLIYFSYDVKMKEKGDIPEGYSVSREKKERFSLILESASTNQTSMYLCASSPDDRSLHFGNGTRLTVT.